This T cell receptor beta chain was profiled in a study of blood T cell repertoires in COVID-19. Whole-study context: Samples came from the United States, Italy and Spain, spanning acute and convalescent COVID-19. T cells, B-cell-depleted T cells, or PBMCs supplied cDNA or gDNA.

Authors' processing steps: By means of reference gene primer amplification, nucleated cell counts were estimated. Data came from immunoSEQ multiplex PCR; TCRdb stores just in-frame clones and leaves some out. The V and J calls and clone size come from that table; D and trimming were worked out from the DNA. The sample shows fewer than 400,000 clones, 80% to 90% of them seen only once. The sequence derives from a man younger than 45 with active or convalescent COVID-19. Sequencing was carried out using peripheral blood.

The chain's CDR3 is CATSAAGQDEKLFF. CDR3 bases: TGTGCCACCAGTGCAGCGGGACAGGATGAAAAACTGTTTTTT. The chain recombines TRBV24-1 with TRBJ1-4; 8 bases line up with TRBD1. CDR3 length: 14 residues. CDR1 is KGHDR, CDR2 SFDVKD, per germline. The ends lost 5 bases at V and 6 bases at J; junction bases unmatched: 4.